This is a list of T cell receptor beta chains from one sample in a study of T cells in Graves' hyperthyroidism and ophthalmopathy. TCRdb itself ran the multiplex PCR reads through MiXCR, one entry per CDR3 protein. The profile shows 390,000 or so distinct CDR3 sequences, roughly 14% of them singletons. The material sequenced was blood. The source is a man between 18 and 29 years old with Graves' ophthalmopathy. The CDR3 runs from the conserved cysteine through the conserved F or W. The order of the fields is CDR3 DNA, CDR3 protein, J gene, D gene, clone size, V gene. The D gene is left open where the match is weak. Clone size is shown for a subset of rows, as once, few, many or a class of expanded clone.

CDR3 DNA: TGCAGCGTTGATAGCGGGAGTTCATACGAGCAGTACTTC
CDR3 protein: CSVDSGSSYEQYF
J gene: TRBJ2-7
D gene: TRBD2
clone size: many
V gene: TRBV29-1

CDR3 DNA: TGTGCCTGGGAAAACTCGGACAGGTCGAACACTGAAGCTTTCTTT
CDR3 protein: CAWENSDRSNTEAFF
J gene: TRBJ1-1
D gene: TRBD1
clone size: -
V gene: TRBV30

CDR3 DNA: TGTGCCAGCAGTGAAATATACGGGTCCAGGGGGCGTTGGTATGGCTACACCTTC
CDR3 protein: CASSEIYGSRGRWYGYTF
J gene: TRBJ1-2
D gene: TRBD1
clone size: many
V gene: TRBV2

CDR3 DNA: TGTGCCAGTAGCGCCCGGGTAGCGGGGATGGAGACCCAGTACTTC
CDR3 protein: CASSARVAGMETQYF
J gene: TRBJ2-5
D gene: TRBD2
clone size: -
V gene: TRBV19

CDR3 DNA: TGTGCCAGCAGCCCCGCCAATCAGCCCCAGCATTTT
CDR3 protein: CASSPANQPQHF
J gene: TRBJ1-5
D gene: -
clone size: many
V gene: TRBV7-8

CDR3 DNA: TGTGCCAGCTCACCGGCAACAGGGACCTCAAGCACCATATATTTT
CDR3 protein: CASSPATGTSSTIYF
J gene: TRBJ1-3
D gene: -
clone size: few
V gene: TRBV18

CDR3 DNA: TGTGCCAGCAGTGATGTGGCGGCAGGGCAAGAGACCCAGTACTTC
CDR3 protein: CASSDVAAGQETQYF
J gene: TRBJ2-5
D gene: -
clone size: many
V gene: TRBV2

CDR3 DNA: TGTGCCAGCAGCTGGGGCCACAGCTCCTACGAGCAGTACTTC
CDR3 protein: CASSWGHSSYEQYF
J gene: TRBJ2-7
D gene: -
clone size: few
V gene: TRBV9

CDR3 DNA: TGCAGTGCTAACTTCCCAGGGGATCTCTATGGCTACACCTTC
CDR3 protein: CSANFPGDLYGYTF
J gene: TRBJ1-2
D gene: -
clone size: many
V gene: TRBV20-1

CDR3 DNA: TGTGCCAGCAGTGAATCAGGCGACAGGGAAAGTACTGAAGCTTTCTTT
CDR3 protein: CASSESGDRESTEAFF
J gene: TRBJ1-1
D gene: TRBD1
clone size: many
V gene: TRBV2

CDR3 DNA: TGTGCCAGCAGCGTAGCCACCGGGACGAACACCGGGGAGCTGTTTTTT
CDR3 protein: CASSVATGTNTGELFF
J gene: TRBJ2-2
D gene: -
clone size: -
V gene: TRBV9

CDR3 DNA: TGTGCCAGCAGTTACGGTGCCCCGGGGGAATACGAGCAGTACTTC
CDR3 protein: CASSYGAPGEYEQYF
J gene: TRBJ2-7
D gene: -
clone size: many
V gene: TRBV6-5

CDR3 DNA: TGTGCCAGCAGTTTTAGGCGGGGGGGCCTCACAGATACGCAGTATTTT
CDR3 protein: CASSFRRGGLTDTQYF
J gene: TRBJ2-3
D gene: TRBD2
clone size: many
V gene: TRBV12-3/TRBV12-4

CDR3 DNA: TGTGCCAGCAGTTTTGGGCTAGCGTACCGCAATGAGCAGTTCTTC
CDR3 protein: CASSFGLAYRNEQFF
J gene: TRBJ2-1
D gene: -
clone size: many
V gene: TRBV12-3/TRBV12-4

CDR3 DNA: TGTGCCACCAGTGATTTGCCCGGACAGGGGGGTAATGATGAGCAGTTCTTC
CDR3 protein: CATSDLPGQGGNDEQFF
J gene: TRBJ2-1
D gene: TRBD1
clone size: few
V gene: TRBV24-1

CDR3 DNA: TGTGCCAGCTCACCACTAGGAAAGATGGGCAGCTGGACTGAAGCTTTCTTT
CDR3 protein: CASSPLGKMGSWTEAFF
J gene: TRBJ1-1
D gene: -
clone size: -
V gene: TRBV18

CDR3 DNA: TGTGCCTGGAGTTTGGGATCACCCCTCCACTTT
CDR3 protein: CAWSLGSPLHF
J gene: TRBJ1-6
D gene: -
clone size: few
V gene: TRBV30

CDR3 DNA: TGCGCCAGCAGCCACTCCCGGACAGAGAGCACCGGGGAGCTGTTTTTT
CDR3 protein: CASSHSRTESTGELFF
J gene: TRBJ2-2
D gene: -
clone size: -
V gene: TRBV4-1

CDR3 DNA: TGCGCCAGCAGCTTGGACCCTAGCAGCTCCTACAATGAGCAGTTCTTC
CDR3 protein: CASSLDPSSSYNEQFF
J gene: TRBJ2-1
D gene: -
clone size: few
V gene: TRBV5-1

CDR3 DNA: TGTGCCAGCAGTTACTCAGCAGGGATTGCAGATACGCAGTATTTT
CDR3 protein: CASSYSAGIADTQYF
J gene: TRBJ2-3
D gene: -
clone size: many
V gene: TRBV6-6

CDR3 DNA: TGTGCCAGCAGTCACCTTTGGCTAGCGGGATCCGGGGAGCTGTTTTTT
CDR3 protein: CASSHLWLAGSGELFF
J gene: TRBJ2-2
D gene: TRBD2
clone size: -
V gene: TRBV7-6

CDR3 DNA: TGTGCCAGTGGTTGGGCAGGAGGAAATCAGCCCCAGCATTTT
CDR3 protein: CASGWAGGNQPQHF
J gene: TRBJ1-5
D gene: -
clone size: -
V gene: TRBV12-3/TRBV12-4

CDR3 DNA: TGTGCCAGCAGTCACGGTAAAGGAGGGCCGAGGGAGCAGTTCTTC
CDR3 protein: CASSHGKGGPREQFF
J gene: TRBJ2-1
D gene: -
clone size: -
V gene: TRBV6-2/TRBV6-3

CDR3 DNA: TGTGCCAGCAGCTTAGTCTACGGGGGCATGGGACTTACAGATACGCAGTATTTT
CDR3 protein: CASSLVYGGMGLTDTQYF
J gene: TRBJ2-3
D gene: -
clone size: many
V gene: TRBV7-2

CDR3 DNA: TGTGCCAGCAGCTTAACTGCGTACGGTGAGCAGTTCTTC
CDR3 protein: CASSLTAYGEQFF
J gene: TRBJ2-1
D gene: -
clone size: few
V gene: TRBV7-9

CDR3 DNA: TGTGCCAGCAGCCAAGGTCTGGACTATCGTCTTACGCAGTATTTT
CDR3 protein: CASSQGLDYRLTQYF
J gene: TRBJ2-3
D gene: -
clone size: many
V gene: TRBV3-1

CDR3 DNA: TGTGCCAGCTCACCAGCGACAGGGGCCCAGAGCGAGCAGTACTTC
CDR3 protein: CASSPATGAQSEQYF
J gene: TRBJ2-7
D gene: TRBD1
clone size: many
V gene: TRBV18

CDR3 DNA: TGTGCCAGCAGTTACTTAGGGGGGTACACTGAAGCTTTCTTT
CDR3 protein: CASSYLGGYTEAFF
J gene: TRBJ1-1
D gene: -
clone size: many
V gene: TRBV6-5

CDR3 DNA: TGCAGTGCTAGAGATTGGGGGGCTTCTAGCACAGATACGCAGTATTTT
CDR3 protein: CSARDWGASSTDTQYF
J gene: TRBJ2-3
D gene: -
clone size: many
V gene: TRBV20-1